A selection of T cell receptor beta chains follows, all from one sample in a study of blood T cell repertoires in COVID-19. The assay was immunoSEQ multiplex PCR, and TCRdb's table has in-frame clones only and misses some. Counted here are around 46,000 clones, 75% to 90% occurring once; the ten biggest clones make up around 8%. Sequencing was performed on peripheral blood. Source of these receptors: a man over 45 with acute or convalescent COVID-19. Each CDR3 is given with its conserved first and last residue. D genes are given only for firm matches. Clone size is stated in some rows and not others, as once, few, many or a class when expanded.

v_gene	d_gene	j_gene	abundance	CDR3nt	CDR3aa
TRBV19	.	TRBJ1-2	.	TGTGCCAGTAGCCGCGAAGCCCTCTATGGCTACACCTTC	CASSREALYGYTF
TRBV4-2	.	TRBJ1-1	.	TGTGCCAGCAGCCAAGGAGATAATCGGAACACTGAAGCTTTCTTT	CASSQGDNRNTEAFF
TRBV9	TRBD2	TRBJ2-7	.	TGTGCCAGCAGCGTAGCCCCGGGGGGGGCCTACGAGCAGTACTTC	CASSVAPGGAYEQYF
TRBV27	.	TRBJ1-5	medium-sized	TGTGCCAGCAGCACCCTCAGGGATAGCAATCAGCCCCAGCATTTT	CASSTLRDSNQPQHF
TRBV3-1/TRBV3-2	TRBD1	TRBJ2-3	.	TGTGCCAGCAGCCCTGGGACAGGGCCAGGGGATACGCAGTATTTT	CASSPGTGPGDTQYF
TRBV19	.	TRBJ1-4	.	TGTGCCAGTCGCTTCCAACCCCCTGGAGCAACTAATGAAAAACTGTTTTTT	CASRFQPPGATNEKLFF
TRBV15	TRBD1	TRBJ1-2	.	TGTGCCACCAGCAGAGAGCGACAGGGGGAGGGCTACACCTTC	CATSRERQGEGYTF
TRBV24-1	.	TRBJ1-3	.	TGTGCCACCAGTGATTTGCGGGGGTACTATGGAAACACCATATATTTT	CATSDLRGYYGNTIYF
TRBV18	TRBD1	TRBJ1-4	.	TGTGCCAGCTCACCCGGGACAGGTCCTGAAAAACTGTTTTTT	CASSPGTGPEKLFF
TRBV25-1	.	TRBJ2-7	.	TGTGCCAGCAGTGACGGTCGGGGAAAGCAGTACTTC	CASSDGRGKQYF
TRBV19	.	TRBJ1-4	.	TGTGCCAGTAGTATATCTACAGCAACTAATGAAAAACTGTTTTTT	CASSISTATNEKLFF
TRBV5-1	.	TRBJ1-1	once	TGCGCCAGCAGCTTGGGGACTCTGAACACTGAAGCTTTCTTT	CASSLGTLNTEAFF